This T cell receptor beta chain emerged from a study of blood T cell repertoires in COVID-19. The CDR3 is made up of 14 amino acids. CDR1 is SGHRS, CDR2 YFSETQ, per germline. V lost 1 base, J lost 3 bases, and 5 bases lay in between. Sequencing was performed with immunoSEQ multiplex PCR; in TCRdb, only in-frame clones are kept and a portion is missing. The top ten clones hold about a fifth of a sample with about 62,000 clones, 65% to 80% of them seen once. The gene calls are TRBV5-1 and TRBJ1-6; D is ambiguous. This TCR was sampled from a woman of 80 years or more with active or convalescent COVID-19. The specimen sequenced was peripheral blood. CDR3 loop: CASSLRDYNSPLHF. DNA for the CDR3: TGCGCCAGCAGCTTGCGGGACTATAATTCACCCCTCCACTTT. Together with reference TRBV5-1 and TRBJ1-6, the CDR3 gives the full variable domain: KAGVTQTPRYLIKTRGQQVTLSCSPISGHRSVSWYQQTPGQGLQFLFEYFSETQRNKGNFPGRFSGRQFSNSRSEMNVSTLELGDSALYLCASSLRDYNSPLHFGNGTRLTVT.